Below are 18 T cell receptor beta chains sequenced from a single sample in a study of metastatic and nonmetastatic thyroid tumors. With MiXCR, TCRdb called clones anew from the PCR reads. This sample yields tens of thousands of clones, of which roughly 20% are seen a single time; roughly a sixth belongs to the top ten. Every patient underwent thyroid surgery untreated. Sequencing input: blood. The source is a female donor with papillary thyroid cancer or a benign thyroid nodule (not recorded which). Some clones in this sample may be carry-over from other donors' samples.

This clone was seen repeatedly, ten times or more. This CDR3 is also generated by other DNA sequences in the sample. The CDR3 DNA follows: TGCGCCAGCAGCGCGGTAGGGGGCTCGGGCTATGGCTACACCTTC. It specifies CASSAVGGSGYGYTF. V gene TRBV5-1 combines with J gene TRBJ1-2; 7 bases line up with TRBD1. CDR3 size: 15 residues. Germline V CDR1 and CDR2: SGHRS, YFSETQ. The junction had 10 bases not matched to a gene; V was cut back by 4 bases and J by 4 bases.

This clone turned up a few times. The J gene is TRBJ1-5, the V gene TRBV6-1; D is possibly TRBD1 (5 bases). Germline V gene sequence: CDR1 MNHNS, CDR2 SASEGT. This CDR3 spans 14 amino acids. Trimming pared 2 bases from V and 4 bases from J, leaving 9 bases between. The CDR3 DNA follows: TGTGCCAGCAGTGAAAAGACAGCAAATCAGCCCCAGCATTTT. This codes for CASSEKTANQPQHF.

This sequence joins TRBV6-2 or TRBV6-3 and TRBJ1-2, with no clear D. CDR3 length: 13 residues. Germline CDR1 is MNHEY and CDR2 is SVGEGT. V shed 0 bases and J shed 10 bases, with 12 bases lying between them. In nucleotides, the CDR3 is TGTGCCAGCAGTTACTCCGAAAGTGATGTCTACACCTTC. This gives the protein CASSYSESDVYTF.

J is TRBJ2-1 and V is TRBV9; D may be TRBD2 (6 bases). This CDR3 has 16 amino acids. Per the germline V gene, CDR1 is SGDLS and CDR2 is YYNGEE. V dropped 4 bases and J dropped 4 bases, with 18 bases sitting between them. DNA for the CDR3: TGTGCCAGCAGCCCACGGGTCGGTAGCGGATACAATGAGCAGTTCTTC. The encoded protein is CASSPRVGSGYNEQFF.

As to this clone: Other DNA sequences within the sample encode an identical CDR3. V is TRBV12-3 or TRBV12-4 and J is TRBJ1-1; no firm D call. Trimming stripped 3 bases from V and 0 bases from J, with 5 bases between. The CDR3 length is 13 residues. The CDR3 DNA sequence: TGTGCCAGCAGTTTCAGTTTGAACACTGAAGCTTTCTTT. This gives the protein CASSFSLNTEAFF.

This clone was seen a few times. V and J are TRBV7-9 and TRBJ2-7; D not resolved. CDR1 and CDR2 from the germline V gene are SEHNR and FQNEAQ (reference sequence). The CDR3 contains 12 residues. Trimming took off 5 bases at V and 2 bases at J, with 7 bases between the two ends. CDR3 amino acids: CASSASAYEQYF. The CDR3 nucleotides are TGTGCCAGCAGCGCGTCAGCCTACGAGCAGTACTTC.

This clone occurred many times. The gene calls are TRBV19 and TRBJ2-3, with 8 bases that match TRBD1. This CDR3 contains 18 residues. CDR1 and CDR2 from the germline V gene are LNHDA and SQIVND (reference sequence). Trimming took 3 bases from V and 0 from J; bases not matched to a gene: 11. The CDR3 loop is CASSIFRGQTSSTDTQYF. The DNA of the CDR3 is TGTGCCAGTAGTATTTTCAGGGGGCAGACCTCTAGCACAGATACGCAGTATTTT.

In its sample, this clone is medium-sized (0.01 to 0.1%). The genes are TRBV12-3 or TRBV12-4 and TRBJ2-1; TRBD2 aligns across 7 bases. V lost 3 bases, J lost 4 bases, and 6 bases stayed unmatched. The CDR3 covers 15 residues. The CDR3 DNA reads as TGTGCCAGCAGTTTCCCGGGAGGAAGATACAATGAGCAGTTCTTC. It yields the protein CASSFPGGRYNEQFF.

This clone was observed a handful of times. The chain couples TRBV6-1 to TRBJ1-3; the D is unclear. The CDR3 spans 16 residues. V was clipped by 4 bases and J by 7 bases, with 20 bases between them. Per the germline V gene, CDR1 is MNHNS and CDR2 is SASEGT. CDR3 residues: CASSVRNPASWNTIYF. DNA of the CDR3: TGTGCCAGCAGTGTAAGAAACCCTGCTTCTTGGAACACCATATATTTT.

The genes are TRBV20-1 and TRBJ2-1, with D perhaps TRBD2 (7 bases). The germline gives CDR1 DFQATT, CDR2 SNEGSKA (reference sequence). V was shortened by 0 bases and J by 9 bases, with 18 bases between the two germline ends. The CDR3 contains 15 residues. The CDR3 here is CSARDRGTTDGEQFF. The CDR3 DNA follows: TGCAGTGCTAGAGATAGGGGGACTACCGACGGTGAGCAGTTCTTC.

Ten or more counts support this clone. J is TRBJ2-3 and V is TRBV4-1; D unclear. CDR3 size: 17 residues. CDR1 MGHRA and CDR2 YSYEKL come from the germline V gene. V was shortened by 0 bases and J by 3 bases, with 16 bases between the two germline ends. The CDR3, as DNA: TGCGCCAGCAGCCAAGATACCAGTAGCAGTGGTACAGATACGCAGTATTTT. Translation gives CASSQDTSSSGTDTQYF.

V is TRBV11-2 and J is TRBJ1-1, with D possibly matching TRBD1 (6 bases). The CDR3 sequence is 15 residues long. V lost 3 bases and J 4 bases, leaving 15 bases between the germline ends. Germline CDR1 reads SGHAT; CDR2 reads FQNNGV. This CDR3 reads CASSFLNFRGTEAFF. CDR3 sequence (DNA): TGTGCCAGCAGCTTCCTAAACTTCAGGGGCACTGAAGCTTTCTTT.

Comment on this clone: This may come from a read error, since a much larger clone is one base off. This chain connects TRBV20-1 to TRBJ2-7, with D perhaps TRBD1 or TRBD2 (5 bases each). Germline CDR1 DFQATT, CDR2 SNEGSKA (reference sequence). CDR3 size: 12 residues. DNA of the CDR3: TGCAGTGCTAGACAGGGACCCTACGATCAGTACTTC. This codes for CSARQGPYDQYF.

At least ten counts were recorded for this clone. The chain couples TRBV20-1 to TRBJ1-5, with TRBD1 as a possible D gene (6 bases). CDR1 DFQATT and CDR2 SNEGSKA come from the germline V gene (reference sequence). V was pared by 3 bases and J by 3 bases, with 12 bases between. The CDR3 totals 14 residues. The CDR3 nucleotides are TGCAGTGCTAGGGTAGGACAGCCCAATCAGCCCCAGCATTTT. Encoded protein: CSARVGQPNQPQHF.

Within the sample, this clone is medium-sized (0.01 to 0.1%). J is TRBJ2-7 and V is TRBV6-1; possible D gene TRBD1, 6 bases. V was shortened by 6 bases and J by 6 bases, with 12 bases between the two germline ends. This CDR3 is built from 12 residues. Germline V gene lookup returns CDR1 MNHNS and CDR2 SASEGT. As DNA, the CDR3 is TGTGCCAGCAGAAAGGACAGCTCCGAGCAGTACTTC. It specifies CASRKDSSEQYF.

This clone was recorded many times. This sequence joins TRBV20-1 and TRBJ2-1, with D perhaps TRBD1 or TRBD2 (5 bases each). From germline, CDR1 is DFQATT and CDR2 SNEGSKA (reference sequence). The CDR3 spans 13 residues. The V gene lost 4 bases and the J gene lost 7 bases, with 14 bases spanning the gap. The CDR3 loop is CSANIFEGNEQFF. DNA for the CDR3: TGCAGTGCTAATATTTTTGAGGGGAATGAGCAGTTCTTC.

As regards this clone: A read error may be the cause here, since a much bigger clone is one base away. The chain has TRBV30 and TRBJ2-3; 11 bases map to TRBD2. CDR3 size: 19 residues. V was pared by 2 bases and J by 1 base, with 14 bases of the junction left unmatched. The germline V gene has CDR1 GTSNPN and CDR2 SVGIG (reference sequence). The CDR3 loop is CAWSRSALSGRARTDTQYF. The CDR3 bases are TGTGCCTGGAGTAGGAGTGCCCTTAGCGGGAGGGCCCGCACAGATACGCAGTATTTT.

This clone was counted ten times or more. The chain has TRBV10-2 and TRBJ2-5, with D tentatively TRBD1 (5 bases). Per the germline V gene, CDR1 is WSHSY and CDR2 is SAAADI. V lost 7 bases and J 5 bases, leaving 14 bases between the germline ends. The CDR3 is made up of 13 amino acids. CDR3: CASTVGVFETQYF. The CDR3 DNA follows: TGCGCCAGCACCGTAGGGGTGTTCGAGACCCAGTACTTC.